This is a list of T cell receptor beta chains from one sample in a study of identical twins. TCRdb re-called the 5' RACE reads through MiXCR, storing one row per CDR3 protein. The sample carries hundreds of thousands of distinct CDR3 sequences, more than 8% recorded once. The sample was also linked to a second study, of yellow fever vaccine responses in identical twins.

Sequencing was done on a sample of CD8+ T cells sorted from blood. These receptors all come from a woman between 18 and 29 years old in good health. Each CDR3 is given with its conserved first and last residue. Clone size appears in some rows only: once, few, many, or a class for an expanded clone.

J,size,V,CDR3
TRBJ2-7,few,TRBV5-6,CASSLPRAASGREGYEQYF
TRBJ2-3,few,TRBV7-8,CASSLTSGGARLTDTQYF
TRBJ2-7,few,TRBV20-1,CSARGFWYDSYEQYF
TRBJ1-2,few,TRBV7-9,CASSPRLNPGYTF
TRBJ2-5,-,TRBV28,CASSLEGDRGRRGETQYF
TRBJ2-3,many,TRBV29-1,CSVESWDSDRSTDTQYF
TRBJ2-2,many,TRBV12-3/TRBV12-4,CAGGQVAGELFF
TRBJ2-7,-,TRBV4-3,CASSFGTSEYEQYF
TRBJ2-7,-,TRBV29-1,CSVEGEMTSGKFYEQYF
TRBJ1-6,-,TRBV1,CTSSQETALHSHRLHF
TRBJ2-7,-,TRBV7-8,CASSFFGLTYEQYF
TRBJ2-7,-,TRBV28,CASSLFRDRYYEQYF
TRBJ2-7,-,TRBV20-1,CSARSLAGAYEQYF
TRBJ2-7,-,TRBV27,CASSLHGIEQYF
TRBJ2-1,many,TRBV7-9,CASSLAPGTGAYNEQFF
TRBJ2-1,-,TRBV13,CASSWPAQGLNFNEQFF
TRBJ1-1,-,TRBV2,CASAGSEAFF
TRBJ1-5,-,TRBV12-3/TRBV12-4,CAGGTGGNQPQHF
TRBJ2-7,few,TRBV29-1,CSVAITNSYEQYF
TRBJ2-4,many,TRBV29-1,CSVDLGQGEGIQYF
TRBJ2-7,many,TRBV5-5,CASSLMGQGYEQYF
TRBJ2-1,few,TRBV15,CATSRGNEQFF
TRBJ2-1,many,TRBV4-3,CASSLHWLRRSYNEQFF
TRBJ1-1,many,TRBV29-1,CSALSFRGGDTEAFF
TRBJ1-1,many,TRBV7-6,CASSLGTDTEAFF
TRBJ2-2,many,TRBV4-3,CASSPNRVAGELFF
TRBJ2-1,many,TRBV20-1,CSARLGLAGFF
TRBJ2-1,once,TRBV3-1,CASSQAGGPGEQFF
TRBJ2-7,-,TRBV7-9,CASSLNLGLSSYEQYF
TRBJ2-1,few,TRBV14,CASSPRTRDEQFF
TRBJ1-4,-,TRBV9,CASSLTGVSEKLFF
TRBJ2-2,few,TRBV27,CASSLFAGGGNTGELFF
TRBJ2-3,many,TRBV7-2,CASSLNRVDTQYF
TRBJ2-5,-,TRBV2,CASSEFPGTGIQETQYF
TRBJ2-1,many,TRBV29-1,CSVGGLAGAEQFF
TRBJ1-5,few,TRBV19,CASSFTGGGQPQHF
TRBJ2-7,few,TRBV7-9,CASIKRTGKSYEQYF
TRBJ2-2,few,TRBV10-3,CAISTIDRRNTGELFF
TRBJ2-1,-,TRBV2,CASSEFLAGINNEQFF
TRBJ1-3,many,TRBV10-3,CATGDGGNTIYF
TRBJ2-2,many,TRBV25-1,CAIRLSGELFF
TRBJ2-7,many,TRBV12-3/TRBV12-4,CASSLEGARYEQYF
TRBJ2-1,many,TRBV7-9,CASSLVASGPRGEQFF